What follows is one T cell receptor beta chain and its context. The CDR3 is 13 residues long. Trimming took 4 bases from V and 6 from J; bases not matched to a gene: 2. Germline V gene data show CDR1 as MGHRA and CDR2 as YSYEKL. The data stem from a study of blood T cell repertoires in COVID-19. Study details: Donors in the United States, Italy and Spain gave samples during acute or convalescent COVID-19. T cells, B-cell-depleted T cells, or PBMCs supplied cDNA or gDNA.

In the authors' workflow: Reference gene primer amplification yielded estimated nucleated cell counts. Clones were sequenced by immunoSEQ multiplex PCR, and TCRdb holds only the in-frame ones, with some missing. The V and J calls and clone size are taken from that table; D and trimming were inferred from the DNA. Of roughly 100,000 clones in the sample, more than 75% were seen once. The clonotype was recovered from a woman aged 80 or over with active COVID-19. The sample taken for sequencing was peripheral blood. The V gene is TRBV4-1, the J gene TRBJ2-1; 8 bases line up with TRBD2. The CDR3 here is CASSPAGGNEQFF. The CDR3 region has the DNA TGCGCCAGCAGCCCCGCGGGGGGCAATGAGCAGTTCTTC.